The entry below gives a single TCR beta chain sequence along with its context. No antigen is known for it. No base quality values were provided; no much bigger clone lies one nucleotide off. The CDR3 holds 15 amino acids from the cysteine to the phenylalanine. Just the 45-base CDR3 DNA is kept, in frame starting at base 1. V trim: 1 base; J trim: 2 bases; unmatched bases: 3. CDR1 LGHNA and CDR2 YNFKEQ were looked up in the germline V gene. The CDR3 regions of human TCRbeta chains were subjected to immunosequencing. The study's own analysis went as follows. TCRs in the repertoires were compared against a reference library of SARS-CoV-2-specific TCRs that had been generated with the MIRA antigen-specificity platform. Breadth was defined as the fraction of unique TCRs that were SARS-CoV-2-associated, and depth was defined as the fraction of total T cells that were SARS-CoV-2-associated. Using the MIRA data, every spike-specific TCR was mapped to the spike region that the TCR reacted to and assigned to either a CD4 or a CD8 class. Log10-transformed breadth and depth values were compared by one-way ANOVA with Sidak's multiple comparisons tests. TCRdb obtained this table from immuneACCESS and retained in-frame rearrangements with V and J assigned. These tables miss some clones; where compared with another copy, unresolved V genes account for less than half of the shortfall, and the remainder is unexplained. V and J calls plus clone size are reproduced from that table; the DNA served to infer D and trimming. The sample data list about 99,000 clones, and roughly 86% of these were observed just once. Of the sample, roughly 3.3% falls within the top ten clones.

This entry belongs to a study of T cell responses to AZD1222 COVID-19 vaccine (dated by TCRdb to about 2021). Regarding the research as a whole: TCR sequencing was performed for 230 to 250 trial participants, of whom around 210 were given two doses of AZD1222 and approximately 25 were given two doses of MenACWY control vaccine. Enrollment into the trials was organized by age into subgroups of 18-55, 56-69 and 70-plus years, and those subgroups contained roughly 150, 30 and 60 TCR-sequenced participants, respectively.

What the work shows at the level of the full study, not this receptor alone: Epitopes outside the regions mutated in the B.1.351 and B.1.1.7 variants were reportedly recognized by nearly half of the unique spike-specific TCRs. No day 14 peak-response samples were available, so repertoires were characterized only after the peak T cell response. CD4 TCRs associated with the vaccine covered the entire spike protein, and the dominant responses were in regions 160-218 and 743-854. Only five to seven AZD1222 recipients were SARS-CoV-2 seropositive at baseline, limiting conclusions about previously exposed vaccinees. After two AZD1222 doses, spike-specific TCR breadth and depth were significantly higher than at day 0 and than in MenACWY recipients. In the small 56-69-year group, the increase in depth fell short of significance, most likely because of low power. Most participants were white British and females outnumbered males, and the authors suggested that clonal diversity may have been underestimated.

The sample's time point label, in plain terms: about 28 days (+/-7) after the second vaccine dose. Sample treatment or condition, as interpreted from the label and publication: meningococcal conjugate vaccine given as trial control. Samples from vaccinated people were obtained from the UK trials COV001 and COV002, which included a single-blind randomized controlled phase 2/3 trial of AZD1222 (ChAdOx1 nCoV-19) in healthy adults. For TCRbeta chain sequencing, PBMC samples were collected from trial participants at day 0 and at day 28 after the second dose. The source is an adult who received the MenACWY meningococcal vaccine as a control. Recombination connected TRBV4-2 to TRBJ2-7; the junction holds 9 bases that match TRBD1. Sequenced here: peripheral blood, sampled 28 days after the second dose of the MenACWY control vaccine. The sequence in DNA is TGTGCCAGCAGCCAAGGGACAGGGGCTGCCTACGAGCAGTACTTC. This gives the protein CASSQGTGAAYEQYF.